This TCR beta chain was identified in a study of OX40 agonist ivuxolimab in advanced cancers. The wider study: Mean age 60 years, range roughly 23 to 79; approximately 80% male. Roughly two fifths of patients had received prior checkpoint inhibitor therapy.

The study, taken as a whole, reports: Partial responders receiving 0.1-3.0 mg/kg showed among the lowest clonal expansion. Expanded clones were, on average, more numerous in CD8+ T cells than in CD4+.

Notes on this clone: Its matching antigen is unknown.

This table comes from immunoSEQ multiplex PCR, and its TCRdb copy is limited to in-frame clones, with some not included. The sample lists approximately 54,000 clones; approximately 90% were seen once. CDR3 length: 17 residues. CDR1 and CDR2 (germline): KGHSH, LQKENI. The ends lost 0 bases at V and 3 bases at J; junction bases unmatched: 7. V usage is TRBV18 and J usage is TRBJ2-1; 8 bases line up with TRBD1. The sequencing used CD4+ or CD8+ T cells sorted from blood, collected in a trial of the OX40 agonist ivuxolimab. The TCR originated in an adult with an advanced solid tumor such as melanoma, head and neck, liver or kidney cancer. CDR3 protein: CASSPPVGQVVYNEQFF. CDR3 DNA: TGTGCCAGCTCACCACCGGTGGGACAGGTAGTCTACAATGAGCAGTTCTTC.